These 29 T cell receptor beta chains share one sample of origin, sequenced in a study of T cell responses to AZD1222 COVID-19 vaccine. Here immunoSEQ multiplex PCR was the method, and the copy in TCRdb shows in-frame clones only, minus some. Among 35,000 to 55,000 clones listed, 83% were seen once. This specimen consisted of peripheral blood, obtained on day 0 of AZD1222 vaccination. Every receptor here comes from an adult in good health.

This clone was picked up a small number of times. V is TRBV5-5 and J is TRBJ2-7; D call uncertain. The germline CDR1 and CDR2 sequences are SGHKS and YYEKEE (reference sequence). The CDR3 totals 12 residues. V was trimmed by 1 base and J by 7 bases, leaving 9 bases between them. Here the CDR3 DNA reads TGTGCCAGCAGCTTGACTGCGCGGGAGCAGTACTTC. It is translated as CASSLTAREQYF. Together with reference TRBV5-5 and TRBJ2-7, the CDR3 gives the full variable domain: DAGVTQSPTHLIKTRGQQVTLRCSPISGHKSVSWYQQVLGQGPQFIFQYYEKEERGRGNFPDRFSARQFPNYSSELNVNALLLGDSALYLCASSLTAREQYFGPGTRLTVT.

CDR3: CASSLLGRGNPGANVLTF. The CDR3 DNA reads TGTGCCAGCAGCTTACTTGGCAGGGGGAATCCTGGGGCCAACGTCCTGACTTTC. This chain connects TRBV7-6 to TRBJ2-6, with 7 bases that match TRBD1. The germline CDR1 and CDR2 sequences are SGHVS and FNYEAQ. With V trimmed by 2 bases and J by 2 bases, 9 bases remained unmatched. The CDR3 length is 18 residues.

V is TRBV5-1 and J is TRBJ2-7; no firm D call. This CDR3 contains 15 residues. Germline CDR1 reads SGHRS; CDR2 reads YFSETQ. Trimming stripped 0 bases from V and 0 bases from J, with 10 bases between. The CDR3 nucleotides read TGCGCCAGCAGCTTGGTGGCAGGTCGCTCCTACGAGCAGTACTTC. Amino acid sequence: CASSLVAGRSYEQYF.

The chain is built from TRBV30 and TRBJ2-4; 9 positions agree with TRBD2. V lost 2 bases to trimming and J lost 1 base; unmatched junction nucleotides: 3. The CDR3 covers 15 residues. Looked up from germline, CDR1 is GTSNPN and CDR2 is SVGIG (reference sequence). CDR3 DNA: TGTGCCTGGAGTCATAGCGGGAGTGCCAAAAACATTCAGTACTTC. It specifies CAWSHSGSAKNIQYF.

In its sample, this clone was seen a few times. This chain links TRBV4-1 with TRBJ2-7, with D maybe TRBD2 (6 bases). Germline CDR1 is MGHRA and CDR2 is YSYEKL. The CDR3 covers 15 residues. Trimming removed 0 bases from V and 2 bases from J, with 11 bases in between. Here the CDR3 reads CASSQDRGFPYEQYF. DNA of the CDR3: TGCGCCAGCAGCCAAGACCGGGGGTTCCCCTACGAGCAGTACTTC.

The rearrangement links TRBV29-1 to TRBJ1-1, with TRBD1 matching over 8 bases. V shed 6 bases and J 4 bases; nucleotides not matched to a gene: 16. Germline-derived CDR1 and CDR2 are SQVTM and ANQGSEA. The CDR3 has 16 amino acids. CDR3 amino acids: CSVGTGTGNIGTEAFF. The CDR3 DNA reads TGCAGCGTGGGGACCGGGACAGGCAATATAGGCACTGAAGCTTTCTTT.

Only one count was recorded for this clone. This rearrangement joins TRBV28 to TRBJ2-1; TRBD2 agrees at 7 bases. Germline V gives CDR1 MDHEN, CDR2 SYDVKM. This CDR3 region has 16 residues. Trimming removed 3 bases from V and 0 bases from J; junction bases left unmatched: 5. CDR3 amino acids: CASSLSGGGSYNEQFF. The CDR3 nucleotides are TGTGCCAGCAGTTTGTCGGGCGGGGGCTCCTACAATGAGCAGTTCTTC. The entire variable domain, with the rest obtained from reference TRBV28 and TRBJ2-1, is as follows: DVKVTQSSRYLVKRTGEKVFLECVQDMDHENMFWYRQDPGLGLRLIYFSYDVKMKEKGDIPEGYSVSREKKERFSLILESASTNQTSMYLCASSLSGGGSYNEQFFGPGTRLTVL.

The genes are TRBV27 and TRBJ2-7; D is perhaps TRBD1 (6 bases). The length of the CDR3 is 15 residues. V dropped 6 bases and J dropped 0 bases, with 15 bases sitting between them. CDR1 is MNHEY, CDR2 SMNVEV, per germline (reference sequence). For the CDR3, the DNA is TGTGCCAGCAGCCTCACAGGGCATGGCTCCTACGAGCAGTACTTC. As protein: CASSLTGHGSYEQYF.

The genes are TRBV7-2 and TRBJ1-6, with 9 bases matching TRBD1. This CDR3 has 16 residues. In germline, CDR1 is SGHTA, CDR2 FQGNSA. J lost 9 bases, V lost 4 bases, and 10 bases had no gene match. DNA for the CDR3: TGTGCCAGCAGCTCCCGAGACAGGGGGTATGGTTCACCCCTCCACTTT. Translating gives CASSSRDRGYGSPLHF. Full variable domain (outside the CDR3, taken from reference TRBV7-2 and TRBJ1-6): GAGVSQSPSNKVTEKGKDVELRCDPISGHTALYWYRQSLGQGLEFLIYFQGNSAPDKSGLPSDRFSAERTGGSVSTLTIQRTQQEDSAVYLCASSSRDRGYGSPLHFGNGTRLTVT.

This chain joins TRBV6-5 and TRBJ2-3; no firm D call. Germline values: CDR1 MNHEY, CDR2 SVGAGI. V was clipped by 6 bases and J by 2 bases, with 15 bases between them. The CDR3 covers 15 residues. The CDR3 nucleotides are TGTGCCAGCAGCCTCGGTTACTTTACCACAGATACGCAGTATTTT. This encodes CASSLGYFTTDTQYF.

The V gene is TRBV19, the J gene TRBJ2-1; 12 bases are shared with TRBD2. Trimming took 6 bases from V and 2 from J; bases not matched to a gene: 11. Looked up from germline, CDR1 is LNHDA and CDR2 is SQIVND (reference sequence). The CDR3 consists of 18 residues. The CDR3 reads CASSRTSGTPPTYNEQFF. CDR3 in DNA: TGTGCCAGTAGCCGGACTAGCGGGACCCCCCCGACCTACAATGAGCAGTTCTTC.

This clone was found a few times. V and J are TRBV2 and TRBJ2-1, with 7 bases matching TRBD1. With V trimmed by 6 bases and J by 2 bases, 4 bases remained unmatched. There are 14 residues in the CDR3. Germline CDR1 reads SNHLY; CDR2 reads FYNNEI. The chain's CDR3 is CASRNRGTYNEQFF. Written as DNA, the CDR3 is TGTGCCAGCAGAAACAGGGGCACCTACAATGAGCAGTTCTTC. The whole variable domain, filled in from reference TRBV2 and TRBJ2-1, reads EPEVTQTPSHQVTQMGQEVILRCVPISNHLYFYWYRQILGQKVEFLVSFYNNEISEKSEIFDDQFSVERPDGSNFTLKIRSTKLEDSAMYFCASRNRGTYNEQFFGPGTRLTVL.

The chain uses TRBV19 and TRBJ2-3; D is uncertain. The CDR3 loop spans 15 amino acids. From germline, CDR1 is LNHDA and CDR2 SQIVND (reference sequence). Between the trimmed V and J ends, which lost 4 bases and 0 bases, there was a span of 11 bases. For the CDR3, the DNA is TGTGCCAGTAGTACCGCGAGATCTAGCACAGATACGCAGTATTTT. Its protein is CASSTARSSTDTQYF.

The chain has TRBV10-2 and TRBJ1-5, with D uncertain. The length of the CDR3 is 14 residues. Germline loops: CDR1 WSHSY, CDR2 SAAADI. V gave up 3 bases and J gave up 7 bases, with 13 bases separating them. The CDR3 region has the DNA TGCGCCAGCAGTGATGACTCTTCGGGACAGCCCCAGCATTTT. This translates into CASSDDSSGQPQHF.

The J gene is TRBJ1-2, the V gene TRBV24-1; no clear D. The germline CDR1 and CDR2 sequences are KGHDR and SFDVKD. V shed 2 bases and J shed 2 bases, with 11 bases lying between them. The CDR3 covers 15 residues. CDR3 bases: TGTGCCACCAGTGATTCCGGCAACCTCAACTATGGCTACACCTTC. Its protein product is CATSDSGNLNYGYTF.

The CDR3 nucleotides are TGTGCCAGCAGCCCGGGGGGTGACGGCTACACCTTC. Protein sequence: CASSPGGDGYTF. The chain joins TRBV5-7 to TRBJ1-2; D may be TRBD1 (5 bases). TRBV5-7 qualifies as an ORF whose function is uncertain. This CDR3 is built from 12 residues. The V gene lost 4 bases and the J gene lost 8 bases, with 12 bases spanning the gap.

This chain joins TRBV7-8 and TRBJ2-7; D ambiguous. Trimming took off 2 bases at V and 1 base at J, with 12 bases between the two ends. This CDR3 is 15 amino acids long. Per the germline V gene, CDR1 is SGHVS and CDR2 is FQNEAQ. CDR3 DNA sequence: TGTGCCAGCAGCTTAAGACTGGATGGGTCCTACGAGCAGTACTTC. As protein: CASSLRLDGSYEQYF.

The gene calls are TRBV19 and TRBJ1-1; D is possibly TRBD1 (5 bases). CDR1 is LNHDA and CDR2 is SQIVND in the germline V gene (reference sequence). Trimming cost V 5 bases and J 4 bases, with 14 bases left between them. The CDR3 runs to 14 residues. This chain's CDR3 is CASSYRGSGTEAFF. In DNA, the CDR3 is TGTGCCAGTAGTTACCGGGGGAGCGGCACTGAAGCTTTCTTT. The variable domain in full, with the rest retrieved from reference TRBV19 and TRBJ1-1, is DGGITQSPKYLFRKEGQNVTLSCEQNLNHDAMYWYRQDPGQGLRLIYYSQIVNDFQKGDIAEGYSVSREKKESFPLTVTSAQKNPTAFYLCASSYRGSGTEAFFGQGTRLTVV.

The rearrangement links TRBV6-4 to TRBJ1-1; D unclear. This CDR3 is built from 12 residues. Germline V gene lookup returns CDR1 MRHNA and CDR2 SNTAGT. V was clipped by 2 bases and J by 6 bases, with 7 bases between them. CDR3 sequence reads: CASSDASAEAFF. The DNA of the CDR3 is TGTGCCAGCAGTGACGCCTCAGCTGAAGCTTTCTTT.

The chain links TRBV10-1 to TRBJ2-1; 9 positions match TRBD1. There are 16 residues in the CDR3. The V gene end was trimmed by 3 bases and the J gene end by 1 base; junction bases not matched to a gene: 4. Germline V gene sequence: CDR1 WNHNN, CDR2 SYGVQD (reference sequence). The DNA of the CDR3 is TGCGCCAGCAGTGAACACGGGACAGGGTCCTACAATGAGCAGTTCTTC. Encoded protein: CASSEHGTGSYNEQFF.

This clone is a singleton in its sample. This chain joins TRBV11-2 and TRBJ2-7; D is ambiguous. The CDR3 runs 14 residues. The germline V gene encodes CDR1 SGHAT and CDR2 FQNNGV. Trimming cost V 4 bases and J 7 bases, with 17 bases left between them. CDR3 nucleotide sequence: TGTGCCAGCAGCTCAAGTGGACGGACCTGGGAGCAGTACTTC. Its protein product is CASSSSGRTWEQYF.

The CDR3 sequence: CATRGVRTVYEQYF. The CDR3 region has the DNA TGCGCCACTCGGGGGGTACGAACAGTCTACGAGCAGTACTTC. V gene TRBV10-2 combines with J gene TRBJ2-7; 7 bases align to TRBD2. The V gene's germline CDR1 is WSHSY and CDR2 SAAADI. J lost 3 bases, V lost 10 bases, and 12 bases had no gene match. The CDR3 covers 14 residues.

This chain connects TRBV6-2 or TRBV6-3 to TRBJ1-6, with 8 bases lining up with TRBD1. The CDR3 is 14 residues long. V was pared by 6 bases and J by 7 bases, with 5 bases of the junction left unmatched. From germline, CDR1 is MNHEY and CDR2 SVGEGT. The CDR3 loop reads CASSEGQGNSPLHF. CDR3 DNA sequence: TGTGCCAGCAGCGAAGGACAGGGAAATTCACCCCTCCACTTT.

The chain recombines TRBV18 with TRBJ2-6, with D possibly matching TRBD2 (5 bases). The CDR3 is made up of 13 amino acids. The V and J ends lost 7 bases and 4 bases respectively, with 8 bases between them. Germline CDR1 and CDR2: KGHSH and LQKENI. CDR3 loop: CASCPGGANVLTF. Written as DNA, the CDR3 is TGTGCCAGCTGCCCGGGGGGGGCCAACGTCCTGACTTTC.

This clone was observed a single time. This sequence joins TRBV4-1 and TRBJ1-5; possible D gene TRBD1, 6 bases. Trimming stripped 2 bases from V and 4 bases from J, with 15 bases between. Germline CDR1 is MGHRA and CDR2 is YSYEKL. CDR3 length: 16 amino acids. CDR3 DNA sequence: TGCGCCAGCAGCCAACCTACAGGGAGAGTTAATCAGCCCCAGCATTTT. Translating gives CASSQPTGRVNQPQHF.

The chain couples TRBV7-2 to TRBJ2-2; weak D call: TRBD1 (6 bases). The CDR3 has 14 residues. The germline V gene encodes CDR1 SGHTA and CDR2 FQGNSA. V was trimmed by 4 bases and J by 6 bases, leaving 12 bases between them. The CDR3 here is CASSSHRAAGELFF. The CDR3, as DNA: TGTGCCAGCAGCTCCCACAGGGCCGCCGGGGAGCTGTTTTTT.

The rearrangement joins TRBV3-1 (or the pseudogene TRBV3-2) to TRBJ1-4; D is unclear. Germline loops: CDR1 LGHDT, CDR2 YNNKEL (reference sequence). The CDR3 spans 15 residues. V lost 1 base to trimming and J lost 2 bases, with 8 bases between them. The CDR3 DNA is TGTGCCAGCAGCCAAGGGCCTTCCACTAATGAAAAACTGTTTTTT. Its translation: CASSQGPSTNEKLFF.

The V call is TRBV2, the J call TRBJ1-2; D uncertain. V was trimmed by 8 bases and J by 3 bases, leaving 13 bases between them. The CDR3 contains 13 residues. CDR1 is SNHLY, CDR2 FYNNEI, per germline. This CDR3 is CASRFGVDYGYTF. The CDR3 DNA follows: TGTGCCAGCCGGTTCGGGGTAGACTATGGCTACACCTTC.

This clone has a handful of counts. The genes are TRBV29-1 and TRBJ2-7; 12 bases are shared with TRBD2. The V gene's germline CDR1 is SQVTM and CDR2 ANQGSEA. V trimming: 4 bases; J trimming: 4 bases; junction bases outside the gene matches: 5. The CDR3 is made up of 14 amino acids. The CDR3 region has the DNA TGCAGCGTTGCCCTACTAGCGGGAGGTTACGAGCAGTACTTC. This codes for CSVALLAGGYEQYF.